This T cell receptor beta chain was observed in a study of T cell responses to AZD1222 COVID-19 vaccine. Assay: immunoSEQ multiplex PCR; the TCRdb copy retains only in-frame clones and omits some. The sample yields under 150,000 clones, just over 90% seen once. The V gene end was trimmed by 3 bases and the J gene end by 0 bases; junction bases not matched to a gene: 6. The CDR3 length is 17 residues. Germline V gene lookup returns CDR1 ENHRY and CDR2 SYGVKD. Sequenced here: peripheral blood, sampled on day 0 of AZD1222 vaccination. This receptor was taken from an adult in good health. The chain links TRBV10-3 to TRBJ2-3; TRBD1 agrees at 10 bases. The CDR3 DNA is TGTGCCATCAGTGACCCTGGGACAGGGGCCAGCACAGATACGCAGTATTTT. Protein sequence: CAISDPGTGASTDTQYF.